The entry below gives a single T cell receptor beta chain sequence along with its context. The target antigen is unknown. In the naive CD8 group, cells lacked CD45RO and were positively selected for CCR7, so terminally differentiated effector memory CD45RA+ cells were left out. These data come from a study of shared clonotypes between healthy human individuals. The CDR3 consists of 15 residues. Germline CDR1 and CDR2: SEHNR and FQNEAQ (reference sequence). Trimming left V 5 bases short and J 9 bases short, with 20 bases between. Every subset had its genomic DNA shared out evenly among several immunoSEQ plates. The table came from immunoSEQ multiplex PCR; TCRdb's copy has only in-frame clones and leaves some out. The repertoire includes hundreds of thousands of clones, 95% of them detected once, and 0.095% to 0.14% sits in the top ten. Study-wide results and limits: Only blood samples were collected, and tissue repertoires likely differ. With few donors, the genetic and exposure-history diversity represented was limited. Unshared clonotypes carried lower generation probabilities than those common to all four donors.

The specimen was naive CD8+ T cells sorted from blood. The V call is TRBV7-9, the J call TRBJ2-1; D gene ambiguous. This clonotype originated in a woman aged 25 to 45 in good health. CDR3 nucleotide sequence: TGTGCCAGCAGCCCACCAGTCCTAGTAAAGCCTGAGCAGTTCTTC. Protein: CASSPPVLVKPEQFF. Full variable domain (outside the CDR3, taken from reference TRBV7-9 and TRBJ2-1): DTGVSQNPRHKITKRGQNVTFRCDPISEHNRLYWYRQTLGQGPEFLTYFQNEAQLEKSRLLSDRFSAERPKGSFSTLEIQRTEQGDSAMYLCASSPPVLVKPEQFFGPGTRLTVL.